A single T cell receptor beta chain is shown here with its context. The antigen is unknown. The sample originates from a study of CD8 T cells in ankylosing spondylitis. This CDR3 has 15 residues. The V gene lost 6 bases and the J gene lost 0 bases, with 15 bases spanning the gap. Germline loops: CDR1 DFQATT, CDR2 SNEGSKA (reference sequence). Overall study findings and caveats: A motif in TCR beta, a set of about eight highly homologous variants, appeared characteristic of ankylosing spondylitis blood. Clones tied to disease were said to be significantly enriched in matched ankylosing spondylitis synovial fluid.

5'-RACE, quantitative and with molecular barcodes, yielded the TCR beta libraries. Each CDR3 protein gets one entry after TCRdb re-called the 5' RACE reads with MiXCR. The table shows nearly 250,000 distinct CDR3 sequences, with approximately 30% occurring only once. The source material was blood, either unsorted or a sorted T cell fraction (not recorded which). The clonotype comes from a male donor with ankylosing spondylitis or in good health (not recorded which). This chain joins TRBV20-1 and TRBJ2-4, with D maybe TRBD1 (5 bases). The CDR3 spells CSATRQTLAKNIQYF. For the CDR3, the DNA is TGCAGTGCCACCCGACAGACTCTAGCCAAAAACATTCAGTACTTC.